A single sample gave rise to the 20 T cell receptor beta chains below, sequenced in a study of T cells in narcolepsy. Sequencing used immunoSEQ multiplex PCR; TCRdb keeps in-frame clones, though not all of them. The sample includes under 40,000 clones, roughly 83% seen only once; the top ten take 0.9% to 1.2%. Sequenced sample: CD45RA- memory CD4+ T cells from PBMCs. The receptors derive from a human donor with narcolepsy.

The CDR3 DNA is TGTGCCAGCTCACCACCGAGTTCAACAGGGTCAGGGTATGGCTACACCTTC. Translation gives CASSPPSSTGSGYGYTF. The J gene is TRBJ1-2, the V gene TRBV18; tentatively, D is TRBD1 (6 bases). There are 17 residues in the CDR3. Germline V gene data show CDR1 as KGHSH and CDR2 as LQKENI. With 0 bases removed from V and 5 bases from J, the gap between germline ends came to 19 bases.

The rearrangement uses TRBV6-5 and TRBJ1-5, with D unresolved. In germline, CDR1 is MNHEY, CDR2 SVGAGI. V was clipped by 6 bases and J by 6 bases, with 15 bases between them. This CDR3 contains 14 residues. In DNA, the CDR3 is TGTGCCAGCAGCCCGGGGAGGGTGGGTCAGCCCCAGCATTTT. It codes for CASSPGRVGQPQHF.

V and J are TRBV5-1 and TRBJ1-3, with D uncertain. The CDR3 runs 13 residues. Per germline, CDR1 SGHRS and CDR2 YFSETQ. Trimming pared 7 bases from V and 0 bases from J, leaving 8 bases between. The CDR3 here is CASRSSSGNTIYF. Here the CDR3 DNA reads TGCGCCAGCCGGTCGAGCTCTGGAAACACCATATATTTT.

The CDR3 coding sequence is TGTGCCAGCAGCTTGACTCGTGGCACTGAAGCTTTCTTT. Translating it yields CASSLTRGTEAFF. The chain combines TRBV11-3 with TRBJ1-1; D remains unclear. The CDR3 length is 13 residues. The V and J ends lost 3 bases and 4 bases respectively, with 9 bases between them. Per the germline V gene, CDR1 is SGHNT and CDR2 is YENEEA.

V usage is TRBV7-2 and J usage is TRBJ2-7; 9 bases agree with TRBD2. Germline CDR1 reads SGHTA; CDR2 reads FQGNSA. The ends lost 1 base at V and 5 bases at J; junction bases unmatched: 6. The CDR3 contains 15 residues. The CDR3 region has the DNA TGTGCCAGCAGCTTAGTGTCAAGGACTAGCGACGAGCAGTACTTC. This codes for CASSLVSRTSDEQYF.

The chain carries TRBV4-3 and TRBJ1-2, with D possibly being TRBD1 (6 bases). The CDR3 runs to 16 residues. Between the trimmed V and J ends, which lost 1 base and 3 bases, there was a span of 15 bases. Per the germline V gene, CDR1 is LGHNA and CDR2 is YSLEER. CDR3 protein: CASSQAWGRSDYGYTF. As DNA, the CDR3 is TGCGCCAGCAGCCAAGCCTGGGGGCGATCGGACTATGGCTACACCTTC.

This chain links TRBV5-1 with TRBJ2-3; D assignment may be TRBD1 or TRBD2 (6 bases each). Germline CDR1 and CDR2: SGHRS and YFSETQ. This CDR3 contains 16 residues. The V end lost 4 bases, the J end lost 1 base, and 16 bases lay between the germline ends. CDR3 sequence (DNA): TGCGCCAGCAGCCTAAGGGGGGCAGGGGGCACAGATACGCAGTATTTT. The encoded protein is CASSLRGAGGTDTQYF.

In its sample, this clone was seen once. The V and J genes are TRBV6-5 and TRBJ1-1, with D unclear. CDR3 length equals 13 residues. Trimming left V 5 bases short and J 5 bases short, with 12 bases between. From germline, CDR1 is MNHEY and CDR2 SVGAGI. The CDR3 spells CASSPPGKTEAFF. The CDR3, as DNA: TGTGCCAGCAGTCCCCCAGGAAAAACTGAAGCTTTCTTT.

This sequence joins TRBV7-3 and TRBJ2-3; 7 bases are shared with TRBD1. From germline, CDR1 is SGHTA and CDR2 FQGTGA. The CDR3 is 16 residues long. V trimming: 5 bases; J trimming: 0 bases; junction bases outside the gene matches: 8. CDR3 DNA: TGTGCCAGCAGCCACATTAGACAGGGTAGCACAGATACGCAGTATTTT. It yields the protein CASSHIRQGSTDTQYF.

The chain links TRBV7-2 to TRBJ2-7; D not resolved. Trimming shortened V by 5 bases and J by 3 bases, and 5 bases separated the two germline ends. Germline lookup yields CDR1 SGHTA and CDR2 FQGNSA. This CDR3 contains 11 residues. The CDR3 DNA reads TGTGCCAGCAGCCGAATCTACGAGCAGTACTTC. This translates into CASSRIYEQYF.

This chain links TRBV2 with TRBJ2-7; D might be TRBD1 (5 bases). The length of the CDR3 is 12 residues. Trimming took 8 bases from V and 3 from J, leaving 11 bases between them. Germline V CDR1 and CDR2: SNHLY, FYNNEI. The DNA of the CDR3 is TGTGCCAGCGTAGCAGGGAACTACGAGCAGTACTTC. This gives the protein CASVAGNYEQYF.

This clone was observed a few times. The V gene is TRBV5-6, the J gene TRBJ2-3; D uncertain. Germline lookup yields CDR1 SGHDT and CDR2 YYEEEE. Trimming removed 8 bases from V and 2 bases from J, with 12 bases in between. The CDR3 sequence is 13 residues long. CDR3 protein: CASRTRHTDTQYF. In DNA, the CDR3 is TGTGCCAGTAGGACCCGACACACAGATACGCAGTATTTT.

V gene TRBV5-1 combines with J gene TRBJ2-7; 13 bases agree with TRBD2. The CDR3 has 16 amino acids. Trimming at V came to 4 bases and at J to 5 bases, leaving 9 bases not matched to a gene. Germline V lookup: CDR1 SGHRS, CDR2 YFSETQ. CDR3 residues: CASSAGGTSGTDEQYF. Written as DNA, the CDR3 is TGCGCCAGCAGCGCCGGCGGGACTAGCGGGACCGACGAGCAGTACTTC.

The CDR3 region has the DNA TGTGCCAGCAGCAGCCTGACTAGCGGGAGGGAGACCCAGTACTTC. Translated, it gives CASSSLTSGRETQYF. The gene calls are TRBV7-2 and TRBJ2-5, with 13 positions matching TRBD2. CDR3 length: 15 amino acids. Trimming cost V 5 bases and J 5 bases; bases outside gene matches: 5. The V gene's germline CDR1 is SGHTA and CDR2 FQGNSA.

This clone appeared once. This sequence joins TRBV5-1 and TRBJ2-1; 7 positions match TRBD1. CDR3 length: 17 amino acids. The J segment lost 1 base and the V segment lost 3 bases, leaving 10 bases of the junction unmatched. Germline assignment: CDR1 SGHRS and CDR2 YFSETQ. CDR3 region: CASSSTGALVSYNEQFF. The CDR3 DNA reads as TGCGCCAGCAGCTCAACAGGGGCTTTAGTATCCTACAATGAGCAGTTCTTC.

The chain uses TRBV11-3 and TRBJ2-7; a possible D gene is TRBD1 (5 bases). Germline CDR1 reads SGHNT; CDR2 reads YENEEA. The CDR3 length is 16 residues. V was pared by 5 bases and J by 3 bases, with 20 bases between. In nucleotides, the CDR3 is TGTGCCAGCAGCGGTACCTACCAGGGTTGGAGCTACGAGCAGTACTTC. This translates into CASSGTYQGWSYEQYF.

The chain uses TRBV5-5 and TRBJ1-2; D may be TRBD1 (5 bases). CDR3 size: 13 residues. Deletions cut 0 bases from V and 5 bases from J, with 8 bases between. Germline CDR1 and CDR2: SGHKS and YYEKEE (reference sequence). The chain's CDR3 is CASSLGTGYGYTF. The CDR3 coding sequence is TGTGCCAGCAGCTTGGGAACAGGTTATGGCTACACCTTC.

In this sample, this clone turned up a few times. The chain couples TRBV19 to TRBJ2-7; 9 bases fit TRBD2. The CDR3 is 15 residues long. CDR1 is LNHDA, CDR2 SQIVND, per germline (reference sequence). Germline trimming cut 3 bases from V and 6 bases from J; bases unmatched to any gene: 9. The DNA for the CDR3 is TGTGCCAGTAGTATCTCACTGCGGGAGGGCCTCGAGCAGTACTTC. Its protein product is CASSISLREGLEQYF.

CDR3 loop: CASGEAHGPPNEQFF. CDR3 DNA: TGTGCCAGCGGGGAGGCCCACGGCCCCCCCAATGAGCAGTTCTTC. The chain combines TRBV6-5 with TRBJ2-1; tentative D call: TRBD2 (6 bases). Germline V lookup: CDR1 MNHEY, CDR2 SVGAGI. Trimming pared 8 bases from V and 6 bases from J, leaving 20 bases between. The CDR3 runs to 15 residues.

The V and J genes are TRBV29-1 and TRBJ2-1; 7 bases are a match to TRBD1. The junction had 8 bases not matched to a gene; V was cut back by 7 bases and J by 5 bases. The CDR3 spans 13 residues. CDR1 and CDR2 from the germline V gene are SQVTM and ANQGSEA. CDR3 nucleotide sequence: TGCAGCGGGGTAGGGGACAGCGACAATGAGCAGTTCTTC. Encoded protein: CSGVGDSDNEQFF.